The 25 T cell receptor beta chains given below trace back to one sample, sequenced in a study of radiotherapy plus CTLA-4 blockade in lung cancer. TCRdb's table, derived via immunoSEQ multiplex PCR, lists solely in-frame clones and lacks some. The sample includes about 43,000 clones, about 70% of them seen just once. The sample consisted of peripheral blood, taken from a patient treated with radiotherapy plus ipilimumab. Receptor source: a human donor with non-small cell lung cancer who had a partial response to radiotherapy plus ipilimumab.

This clone was found many times. The gene calls are TRBV7-2 and TRBJ2-2; D might be TRBD1 (6 bases). Between the trimmed V and J ends, which lost 2 bases and 6 bases, there was a span of 10 bases. Germline CDR1 SGHTA, CDR2 FQGNSA. The CDR3 runs 14 residues. The CDR3 nucleotides are TGTGCCAGCAGCTTACAGGGGTCTTCCGGGGAGCTGTTTTTT. This codes for CASSLQGSSGELFF.

This clone was picked up a small number of times. This chain joins TRBV5-6 and TRBJ1-2; D is uncertain. The germline V gene encodes CDR1 SGHDT and CDR2 YYEEEE. V lost 4 bases, J lost 3 bases, and 13 bases lay in between. This CDR3 has 14 residues. CDR3 sequence: CASSRQEADYGYTF. In DNA, the CDR3 is TGTGCCAGCAGCCGTCAAGAGGCTGACTATGGCTACACCTTC.

V usage is TRBV21-1 and J usage is TRBJ1-3; the DNA was not used to check the table's D call, TRBD1. TRBV21-1 represents a pseudogene. There are 19 residues in the CDR3. CDR3 in DNA: TGTGCCAATCCAAAGGGACAGAAAGCCCTTGGGAGCTCTGGAAACACCATATATTTT. It codes for CANPKGQKALGSSGNTIYF.

The chain uses TRBV5-4 and TRBJ2-3, with 8 bases matching TRBD2. The CDR3 has 15 residues. Germline values: CDR1 SGHNT, CDR2 YYREEE (reference sequence). V lost 2 bases and J lost 4; bases outside the gene matches: 6. CDR3 coding DNA: TGTGCCAGCAGCTTTCCGGCGGGAGGTGCAGATACGCAGTATTTT. Residues: CASSFPAGGADTQYF.

V usage is TRBV7-3 and J usage is TRBJ2-2, with D possibly TRBD2 on 5 matching bases. The ends were cut back, 4 bases at V and 4 bases at J, with 13 bases in the middle. This CDR3 is built from 15 residues. Per germline, CDR1 SGHTA and CDR2 FQGTGA. The CDR3, as DNA: TGTGCCAGCAGCTCAGGCAGTCGGGGCACCGGGGAGCTGTTTTTT. It codes for CASSSGSRGTGELFF.

The chain uses TRBV29-1 and TRBJ1-2; TRBD1 agrees at 8 bases. J was trimmed by 7 bases and V by 7 bases; bases with no gene match: 8. Looked up from germline, CDR1 is SQVTM and CDR2 is ANQGSEA. CDR3 length: 12 residues. CDR3 sequence: CSASDRVGGYTF. In nucleotides, the CDR3 is TGCAGCGCCTCGGACAGGGTTGGTGGCTACACCTTC. Full variable domain (outside the CDR3, taken from reference TRBV29-1 and TRBJ1-2): SAVISQKPSRDICQRGTSLTIQCQVDSQVTMMFWYRQQPGQSLTLIATANQGSEATYESGFVIDKFPISRPNLTFSTLTVSNMSPEDSSIYLCSASDRVGGYTFGSGTRLTVV.

The J gene is TRBJ1-1, the V gene TRBV6-1; D unresolved. The CDR3 consists of 15 residues. The V end was cut by 7 bases, the J end by 0 bases, with 15 bases between. The germline gives CDR1 MNHNS, CDR2 SASEGT. CDR3 nucleotide sequence: TGTGCCAGCAAATACGGGGTAACTATGAACACTGAAGCTTTCTTT. As protein: CASKYGVTMNTEAFF.

The chain employs TRBV7-2 and TRBJ2-7; D ambiguous. V lost 2 bases and J 0 bases, leaving 5 bases between the germline ends. Germline loops: CDR1 SGHTA, CDR2 FQGNSA. The CDR3 runs 13 residues. In DNA, the CDR3 is TGTGCCAGCAGCTTAACTGCCTCCTACGAGCAGTACTTC. This gives the protein CASSLTASYEQYF.

In DNA form, the CDR3 reads TGTGCCAGCAGCGTAGGCGGGGTGAGCTCCTACGAGCAGTACTTC. Its protein product is CASSVGGVSSYEQYF. The rearrangement uses TRBV9 and TRBJ2-5, with D possibly being TRBD2 (6 bases). The J call may be wrong; the DNA end is better matched by TRBJ2-7. This CDR3 is 15 amino acids long. Per germline, CDR1 SGDLS and CDR2 YYNGEE.

The chain recombines TRBV6-1 with TRBJ1-5; D is uncertain. V dropped 10 bases and J dropped 4 bases, with 20 bases sitting between them. The germline V gene encodes CDR1 MNHNS and CDR2 SASEGT. The CDR3 loop spans 15 amino acids. The CDR3 DNA reads as TGTGCCACAGCATGGCAGGCAGGTGATAATCAGCCCCAGCATTTT. Its translation: CATAWQAGDNQPQHF.

V and J are TRBV30 and TRBJ2-7; no definite D call. Germline V gene data show CDR1 as GTSNPN and CDR2 as SVGIG (reference sequence). V was cut by 5 bases and J by 0 bases, with 5 bases left in between. This CDR3 has 11 residues. CDR3 nucleotides: TGTGCCTGGCAAATCTCCTACGAGCAGTACTTC. Encoded protein: CAWQISYEQYF.

The chain carries TRBV30 and TRBJ1-2; 8 positions match TRBD1. Germline CDR1 is GTSNPN and CDR2 is SVGIG (reference sequence). V gave up 2 bases and J gave up 4 bases; unmatched junction bases: 3. The CDR3 extends over 13 amino acids. The CDR3 protein is CAWSSTGVYGYTF. Written as DNA, the CDR3 is TGTGCCTGGAGTTCGACAGGGGTCTATGGCTACACCTTC.

The chain joins TRBV5-8 to TRBJ2-1, with 7 bases lining up with TRBD1. Germline V lookup: CDR1 SGHTS, CDR2 YDEGEE. Germline trimming cut 2 bases from V and 3 bases from J; bases unmatched to any gene: 2. The CDR3 consists of 14 residues. For the CDR3, the DNA is TGTGCCAGCAGCTTAGGGGGCCTCTACAATGAGCAGTTCTTC. It specifies CASSLGGLYNEQFF.

The rearrangement uses TRBV25-1 and TRBJ1-3, with D perhaps TRBD1 (6 bases). The germline V gene encodes CDR1 MGHDK and CDR2 SYGVNS. The ends were cut back, 4 bases at V and 0 bases at J, with 13 bases in the middle. The CDR3 spans 16 residues. The CDR3 nucleotides are TGTGCCAGCAGTGCCCTCGGGACAAACTCTGGAAACACCATATATTTT. Residues: CASSALGTNSGNTIYF.

This chain connects TRBV5-1 to TRBJ1-1; D perhaps matches TRBD1 (6 bases). Germline V CDR1 and CDR2: SGHRS, YFSETQ. V lost 0 bases to trimming and J lost 4 bases, with 7 bases between them. The CDR3 extends over 13 amino acids. CDR3 residues: CASSLGGGTEAFF. The CDR3 nucleotides are TGCGCCAGCAGCTTGGGAGGGGGCACTGAAGCTTTCTTT.

This rearrangement joins TRBV2 to TRBJ2-1; 15 bases agree with TRBD2. Germline trimming cut 5 bases from V and 7 bases from J; bases unmatched to any gene: 3. The CDR3 totals 15 residues. CDR1 is SNHLY and CDR2 is FYNNEI in the germline V gene. The CDR3 region is CASSYGTSGGNEQFF. DNA for the CDR3: TGTGCCAGCAGTTACGGGACTAGCGGGGGGAATGAGCAGTTCTTC.

This clone was detected many times. V and J are TRBV18 and TRBJ2-3; D might be TRBD2 (5 bases). The CDR3 is made up of 15 amino acids. Trimming took off 0 bases at V and 6 bases at J, with 13 bases between the two ends. Germline CDR1 is KGHSH and CDR2 is LQKENI. CDR3 in DNA: TGTGCCAGCTCACCACCGACGGGGTCACGGGATACGCAGTATTTT. It is translated as CASSPPTGSRDTQYF.

The rearrangement joins TRBV7-2 to TRBJ1-5, with D maybe TRBD1 (5 bases). CDR1 is SGHTA and CDR2 is FQGNSA in the germline V gene. The CDR3 loop spans 15 amino acids. The V end lost 4 bases, the J end lost 7 bases, and 17 bases lay between the germline ends. The chain's CDR3 is CASSSKGPGPQPQHF. CDR3 nucleotide sequence: TGTGCCAGCAGCTCAAAGGGGCCAGGCCCCCAGCCCCAGCATTTT.

The CDR3 coding sequence is TGTGCCAGCAGCCCCACAGGGGGGATATCCTACGAGCAGTACTTC. Amino acid sequence: CASSPTGGISYEQYF. The chain carries TRBV9 and TRBJ2-5, with TRBD1 matching 8 bases. The DNA end is more similar to TRBJ2-7, so the J call may be wrong. Germline lookup yields CDR1 SGDLS and CDR2 YYNGEE. The CDR3 totals 15 residues.

The chain recombines TRBV5-1 with TRBJ2-5; D is unclear. The germline gives CDR1 SGHRS, CDR2 YFSETQ. The CDR3 totals 14 residues. With 0 bases removed from V and 2 bases from J, the gap between germline ends came to 8 bases. For the CDR3, the DNA is TGCGCCAGCAGCTTGGACTTGTATCAAGAGACCCAGTACTTC. Its translation: CASSLDLYQETQYF.

The J gene is TRBJ1-6, the V gene TRBV7-9; 7 bases line up with TRBD1. Germline-derived CDR1 and CDR2 are SEHNR and FQNEAQ (reference sequence). Trimming at V came to 3 bases and at J to 5 bases, leaving 4 bases not matched to a gene. The CDR3 length is 15 residues. The CDR3 is CASSLGQRNNSPLHF. The CDR3 nucleotides read TGTGCCAGCAGCTTGGGACAGAGGAATAATTCACCCCTCCACTTT.

The chain is built from TRBV7-9 and TRBJ2-5; 11 bases fit TRBD2. CDR3 length: 17 amino acids. The J segment lost 5 bases and the V segment lost 1 base, leaving 9 bases of the junction unmatched. The germline V gene has CDR1 SEHNR and CDR2 FQNEAQ (reference sequence). The CDR3 region has the DNA TGTGCCAGCAGCTTAGTCGCGACTAGCGGGATACATGAGACCCAGTACTTC. It encodes CASSLVATSGIHETQYF.

The V call is TRBV4-1, the J call TRBJ2-1, with 8 bases matching TRBD2. Germline V gene lookup returns CDR1 MGHRA and CDR2 YSYEKL. V shed 0 bases, J shed 5 bases, and the junction held 6 bases outside the gene matches. This CDR3 has 16 amino acids. The chain's CDR3 is CASSQEWGGGNNEQFF. The DNA of the CDR3 is TGCGCCAGCAGCCAAGAGTGGGGCGGGGGGAACAATGAGCAGTTCTTC.

This sequence joins TRBV14 and TRBJ2-7, with 12 bases fitting TRBD2. This CDR3 is built from 15 residues. The V segment lost 1 base and the J segment 3 bases; nucleotides outside the gene matches: 1. CDR1 and CDR2 (germline): SGHDN, FVKESK. The CDR3 reads CASSQGTSGIYEQYF. Here the CDR3 DNA reads TGTGCCAGCAGCCAAGGGACTAGCGGGATCTACGAGCAGTACTTC. Full variable domain (remainder filled in from reference TRBV14 and TRBJ2-7): EAGVTQFPSHSVIEKGQTVTLRCDPISGHDNLYWYRRVMGKEIKFLLHFVKESKQDESGMPNNRFLAERTGGTYSTLKVQPAELEDSGVYFCASSQGTSGIYEQYFGPGTRLTVT.

The V call is TRBV6-1, the J call TRBJ2-2; D might be TRBD1 (6 bases). V gave up 10 bases and J gave up 5 bases, with 11 bases separating them. Germline lookup yields CDR1 MNHNS and CDR2 SASEGT. CDR3 length: 12 amino acids. CDR3: CATTTGTGELFF. The CDR3 DNA is TGTGCCACCACAACAGGGACCGGGGAGCTGTTTTTT.